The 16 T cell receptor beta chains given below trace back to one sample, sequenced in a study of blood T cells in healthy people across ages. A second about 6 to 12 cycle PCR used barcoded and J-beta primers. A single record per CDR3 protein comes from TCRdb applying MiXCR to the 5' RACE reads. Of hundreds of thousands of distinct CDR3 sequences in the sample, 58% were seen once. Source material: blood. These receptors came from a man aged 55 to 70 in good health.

CDR3 DNA sequence: TGCAGTGCCTCAACAGGGAGCAATCAGCCCCAGCATTTT. Translation: CSASTGSNQPQHF. J is TRBJ1-5 and V is TRBV20-1; D possibly corresponds to TRBD1 (6 bases). CDR1 and CDR2 (germline): DFQATT, SNEGSKA (reference sequence). The CDR3 is made up of 13 amino acids. V lost 6 bases to trimming and J lost 1 base, with 10 bases between them.

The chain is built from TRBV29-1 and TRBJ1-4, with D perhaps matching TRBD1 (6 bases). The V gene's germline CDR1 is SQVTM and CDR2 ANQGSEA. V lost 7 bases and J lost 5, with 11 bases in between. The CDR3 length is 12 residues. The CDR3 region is CSARTENEKLFF. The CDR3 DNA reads TGCAGCGCCAGGACAGAAAATGAAAAACTGTTTTTT.

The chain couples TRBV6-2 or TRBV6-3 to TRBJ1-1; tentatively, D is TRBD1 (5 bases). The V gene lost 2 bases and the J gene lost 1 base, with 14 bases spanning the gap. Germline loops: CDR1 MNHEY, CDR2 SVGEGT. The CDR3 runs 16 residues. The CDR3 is CASSYGAGSPNTEAFF. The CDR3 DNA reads TGTGCCAGCAGTTACGGTGCAGGGTCGCCGAACACTGAAGCTTTCTTT.

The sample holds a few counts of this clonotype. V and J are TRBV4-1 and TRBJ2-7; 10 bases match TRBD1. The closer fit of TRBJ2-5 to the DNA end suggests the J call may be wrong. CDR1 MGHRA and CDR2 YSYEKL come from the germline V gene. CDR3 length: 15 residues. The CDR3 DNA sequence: TGCGCCAGCAGCCAAGATGGGACAGGGGAGGAGACCCAGTACTTC. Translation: CASSQDGTGEETQYF.

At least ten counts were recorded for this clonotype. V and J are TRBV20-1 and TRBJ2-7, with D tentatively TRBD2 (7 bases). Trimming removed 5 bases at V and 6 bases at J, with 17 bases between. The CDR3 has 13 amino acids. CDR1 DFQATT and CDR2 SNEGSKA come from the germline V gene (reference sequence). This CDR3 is CSAPRAGEGEQYF. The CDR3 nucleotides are TGCAGTGCTCCCCGGGCAGGGGAGGGCGAGCAGTACTTC.

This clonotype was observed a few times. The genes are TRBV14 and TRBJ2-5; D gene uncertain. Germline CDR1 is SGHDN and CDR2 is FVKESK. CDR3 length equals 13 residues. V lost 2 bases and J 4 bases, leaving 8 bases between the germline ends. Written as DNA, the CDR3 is TGTGCCAGCAGCCAAATAATCGGAGAGACCCAGTACTTC. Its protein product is CASSQIIGETQYF.

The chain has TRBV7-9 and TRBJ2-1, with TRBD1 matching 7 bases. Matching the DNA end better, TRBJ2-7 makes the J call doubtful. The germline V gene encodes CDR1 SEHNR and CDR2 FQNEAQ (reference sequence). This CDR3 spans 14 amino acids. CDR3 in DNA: TGTGCCAGCAGCCCCTCGGACAGGTACAATGAGCAGTACTTC. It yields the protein CASSPSDRYNEQYF.

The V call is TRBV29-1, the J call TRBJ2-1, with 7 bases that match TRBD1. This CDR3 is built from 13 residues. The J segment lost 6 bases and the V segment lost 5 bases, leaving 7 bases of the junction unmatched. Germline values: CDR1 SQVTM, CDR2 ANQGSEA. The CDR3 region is CSVRPGTANEQFF. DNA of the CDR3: TGCAGCGTTCGACCCGGGACAGCCAATGAGCAGTTCTTC.

CDR3 sequence (DNA): TGCAGTGCTAGAGATCTAGCCCCAGGGTCCCCCTACGAGCAGTACTTC. Translating it yields CSARDLAPGSPYEQYF. The chain combines TRBV20-1 with TRBJ2-7; either TRBD1 or TRBD2 may fit D (5 bases each). Trimming stripped 0 bases from V and 2 bases from J, with 17 bases between. The germline CDR1 and CDR2 sequences are DFQATT and SNEGSKA (reference sequence). The length of the CDR3 is 16 residues.

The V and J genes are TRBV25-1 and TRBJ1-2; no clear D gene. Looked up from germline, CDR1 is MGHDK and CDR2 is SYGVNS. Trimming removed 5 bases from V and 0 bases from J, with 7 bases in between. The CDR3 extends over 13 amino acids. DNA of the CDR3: TGTGCCAGCAGTTCCTCTACTAACTATGGCTACACCTTC. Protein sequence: CASSSSTNYGYTF.

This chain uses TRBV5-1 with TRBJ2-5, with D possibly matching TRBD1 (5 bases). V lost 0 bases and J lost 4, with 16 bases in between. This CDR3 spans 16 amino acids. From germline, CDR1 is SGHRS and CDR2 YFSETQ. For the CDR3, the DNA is TGCGCCAGCAGCTTGGCCGGACAAAGGGGTTTAGAGACCCAGTACTTC. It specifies CASSLAGQRGLETQYF. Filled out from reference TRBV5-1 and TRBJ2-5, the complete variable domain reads KAGVTQTPRYLIKTRGQQVTLSCSPISGHRSVSWYQQTPGQGLQFLFEYFSETQRNKGNFPGRFSGRQFSNSRSEMNVSTLELGDSALYLCASSLAGQRGLETQYFGPGTRLLVL.

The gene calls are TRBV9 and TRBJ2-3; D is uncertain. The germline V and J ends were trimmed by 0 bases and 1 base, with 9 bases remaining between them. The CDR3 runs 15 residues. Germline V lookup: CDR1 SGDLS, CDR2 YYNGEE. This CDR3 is CASSVGRLGTDTQYF. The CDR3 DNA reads TGTGCCAGCAGCGTAGGCAGGCTGGGCACAGATACGCAGTATTTT.

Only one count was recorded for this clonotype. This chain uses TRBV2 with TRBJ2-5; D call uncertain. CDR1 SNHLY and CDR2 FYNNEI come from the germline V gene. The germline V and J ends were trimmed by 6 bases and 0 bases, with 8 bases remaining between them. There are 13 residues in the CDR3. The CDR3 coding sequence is TGTGCCAGCAGGGTTGGGTACCAAGAGACCCAGTACTTC. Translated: CASRVGYQETQYF.

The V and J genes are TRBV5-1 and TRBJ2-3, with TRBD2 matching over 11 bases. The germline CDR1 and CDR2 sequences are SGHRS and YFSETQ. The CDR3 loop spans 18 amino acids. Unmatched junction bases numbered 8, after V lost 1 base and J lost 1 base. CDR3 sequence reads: CASSLRLAGGTGTDTQYF. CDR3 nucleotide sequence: TGCGCCAGCAGCTTGCGGCTAGCGGGGGGAACTGGCACAGATACGCAGTATTTT.

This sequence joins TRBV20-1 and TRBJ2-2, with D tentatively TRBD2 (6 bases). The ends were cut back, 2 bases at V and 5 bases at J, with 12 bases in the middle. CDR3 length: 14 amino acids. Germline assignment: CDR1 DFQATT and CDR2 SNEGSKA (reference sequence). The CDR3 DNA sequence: TGCAGTGCTAGACGCGGGGTTGGGACCGGGGAGCTGTTTTTT. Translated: CSARRGVGTGELFF.

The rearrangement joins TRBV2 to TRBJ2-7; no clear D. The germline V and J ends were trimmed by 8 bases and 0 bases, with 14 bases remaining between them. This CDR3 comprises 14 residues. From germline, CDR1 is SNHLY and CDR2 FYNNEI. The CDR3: CASDLGISSYEQYF. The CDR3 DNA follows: TGTGCCAGCGATTTGGGTATTAGCTCCTACGAGCAGTACTTC.